The sample holds a few counts of the clone carrying this T cell receptor beta chain. Its cognate antigen is unknown. Researchers took blood at baseline, on cycle 4 day 1, and on cycle 7 day 1. Data came from immunoSEQ multiplex PCR; TCRdb stores just in-frame clones and leaves some out. The sample includes about 73,000 clones, approximately 79% of them seen just once. Trimming stripped 0 bases from V and 12 bases from J, with 20 bases between. This CDR3 has 15 amino acids. CDR1 SGHAT and CDR2 FQNNGV come from the germline V gene. These data originate in a study of OX40 agonist ivuxolimab in advanced cancers. For the study at large: One hepatocellular carcinoma and a couple of cutaneous melanoma patients partially responded. Study-level points and caveats: Among T cells, CD8+ cells averaged more expanded clones than CD4+ cells.

The material was CD4+ or CD8+ T cells sorted from blood, obtained in a trial of the OX40 agonist ivuxolimab. This TCR derives from an adult with an advanced solid tumor such as melanoma, head and neck, liver or kidney cancer. The V call is TRBV11-2, the J call TRBJ1-2; no clear D gene. The DNA of the CDR3 is TGTGCCAGCAGCTTAGAGGCAGCAAACTATGGCTACGACACCTTC. Translation: CASSLEAANYGYDTF.